These T cell receptor beta chains were read from a single sample in a study of blood T cell repertoires in COVID-19. Sequencing used immunoSEQ multiplex PCR; TCRdb keeps in-frame clones, though not all of them. The sample lists roughly 110,000 clones; 85% were seen once. Sequences were obtained from peripheral blood. The receptors derive from a human donor in a cohort sampled during active COVID-19. CDR3s leave out the opening cysteine and the closing phenylalanine or tryptophan. Each record gives: D gene, V gene, CDR3 protein. D genes are given only for firm matches.

d_call: .; v_call: TRBV6-5; cdr3_aa: ASRPRGSTDTQY
d_call: TRBD1; v_call: TRBV7-6; cdr3_aa: ASSLAQGASYT
d_call: TRBD1; v_call: TRBV6-6; cdr3_aa: ASSPRTGDTIY
d_call: TRBD2; v_call: TRBV9; cdr3_aa: ASSSGLAVETQY
d_call: TRBD1; v_call: TRBV7-6; cdr3_aa: ASSHGQGRVSEQY
d_call: .; v_call: TRBV5-1; cdr3_aa: ASSLELRGGYGYT
d_call: .; v_call: TRBV18; cdr3_aa: ASSPRGGETQY
d_call: .; v_call: TRBV28; cdr3_aa: ASSPSFAGANVLT
d_call: TRBD2; v_call: TRBV11-3; cdr3_aa: ASSPLGGGDYEQY
d_call: .; v_call: TRBV28; cdr3_aa: ASTSSRRTSGRGNTIY
d_call: .; v_call: TRBV19; cdr3_aa: ASTPIGAGELF
d_call: TRBD1; v_call: TRBV2; cdr3_aa: ASSAGGTEAF
d_call: .; v_call: TRBV7-2; cdr3_aa: ASMGPIVNEQF
d_call: TRBD2; v_call: TRBV24-1; cdr3_aa: ATSDITGGHTGELF
d_call: TRBD1; v_call: TRBV29-1; cdr3_aa: SATPGGGPEAF
d_call: .; v_call: TRBV14; cdr3_aa: ASSQGGGRYEQY
d_call: .; v_call: TRBV20-1; cdr3_aa: SARAVETQY
d_call: .; v_call: TRBV28; cdr3_aa: ASTSMGRYYYGYT
d_call: TRBD2; v_call: TRBV5-4; cdr3_aa: ASSPRTSGGTDTQY
d_call: TRBD1; v_call: TRBV11-2; cdr3_aa: ASSLTGFSEAF
d_call: TRBD1; v_call: TRBV6-2/TRBV6-3; cdr3_aa: ASSYPGQGFNQPQH
d_call: .; v_call: TRBV11-2; cdr3_aa: ASSPPQGLDTQY
d_call: .; v_call: TRBV16; cdr3_aa: ASSRNRDTYNEQF
d_call: TRBD1; v_call: TRBV19; cdr3_aa: ASSPRGLGTEAF
d_call: TRBD2; v_call: TRBV3-1/TRBV3-2; cdr3_aa: ASSQVVAGGKSNEQF
d_call: .; v_call: TRBV5-1; cdr3_aa: ASSLAGGESYEQY
d_call: .; v_call: TRBV5-1; cdr3_aa: ASSPQKPNEKLF